This T cell receptor beta chain was captured by sequencing in a study of T cell responses to AZD1222 COVID-19 vaccine. Method: immunoSEQ multiplex PCR; TCRdb's copy keeps in-frame clones and lacks some. This sample carries about 99,000 clones, 91% of them seen once, and the ten largest clones take about 50%. The source was peripheral blood, collected on day 0 of AZD1222 vaccination. The clonotype originates from an adult in good health.

The CDR3 loop is CSASWGEAGRTYEQYF. Written as DNA, the CDR3 is TGCAGTGCTAGTTGGGGTGAAGCGGGACGGACCTACGAGCAGTACTTC. V gene TRBV20-1 combines with J gene TRBJ2-7; 7 bases map to TRBD2. There are 16 residues in the CDR3. Germline V CDR1 and CDR2: DFQATT, SNEGSKA (reference sequence). The trim removed 3 bases at V and 2 bases at J, leaving 13 bases unmatched.